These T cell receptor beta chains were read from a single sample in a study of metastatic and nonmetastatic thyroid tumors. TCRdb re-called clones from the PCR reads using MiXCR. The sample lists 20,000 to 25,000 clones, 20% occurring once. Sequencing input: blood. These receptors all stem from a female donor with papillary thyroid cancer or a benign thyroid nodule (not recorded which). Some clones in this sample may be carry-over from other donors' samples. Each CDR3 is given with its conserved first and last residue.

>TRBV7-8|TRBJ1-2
CASSLGGASNYGYTF
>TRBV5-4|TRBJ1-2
CDSSEGTENYGYTF
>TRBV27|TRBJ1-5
CASSPTRHGPYQPQHF
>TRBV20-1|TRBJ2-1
CSAAPQGVSYNEQFF
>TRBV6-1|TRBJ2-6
CASSSDGGSGANVLTF
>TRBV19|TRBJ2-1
CASSMGRLAYNEQFF
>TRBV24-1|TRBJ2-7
CATGLAGGEQYF
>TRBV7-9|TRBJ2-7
CASSLAGAEYYEQYF
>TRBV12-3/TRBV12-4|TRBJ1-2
CAIHVEGRGYTF
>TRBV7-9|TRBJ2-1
CASSLFTEGQFF
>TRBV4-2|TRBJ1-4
CASSQEGQAPRPLFF
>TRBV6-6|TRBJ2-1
CASSYSWSCGQFF
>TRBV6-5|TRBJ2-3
CASSYSPSAATDTQYF
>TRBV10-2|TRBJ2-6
CASSVPFTGANVLTF
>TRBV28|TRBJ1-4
CASSLSGSREKLFF
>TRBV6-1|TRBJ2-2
CASRRSPRVSGTVELFF
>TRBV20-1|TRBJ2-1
CSASGRAGGDEQFF
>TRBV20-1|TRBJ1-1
CSARDPWGGPEAFF